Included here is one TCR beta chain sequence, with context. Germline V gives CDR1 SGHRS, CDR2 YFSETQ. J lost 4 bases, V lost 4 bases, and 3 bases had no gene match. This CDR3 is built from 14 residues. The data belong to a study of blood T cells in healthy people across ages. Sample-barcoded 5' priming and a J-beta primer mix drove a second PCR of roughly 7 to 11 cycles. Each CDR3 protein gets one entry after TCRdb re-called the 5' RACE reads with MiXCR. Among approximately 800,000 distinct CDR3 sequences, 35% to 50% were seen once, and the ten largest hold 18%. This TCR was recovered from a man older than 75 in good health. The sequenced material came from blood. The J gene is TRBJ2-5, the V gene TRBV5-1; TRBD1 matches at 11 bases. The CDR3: CASSRGQGGETQYF. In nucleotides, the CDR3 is TGCGCCAGCAGCCGGGGACAGGGGGGAGAGACCCAGTACTTC.